Following are 7 T cell receptor beta chains from one sample sequenced in a study of blood T cell repertoires in COVID-19. Only in-frame clones appear in the TCRdb table, and some are missing; sequencing was by immunoSEQ multiplex PCR. The sample has 150,000 to 200,000 clones, around 82% seen once; the top ten hold about 11%. The sequencing sample was made of peripheral blood. The source of these receptors is a man aged 60 to 75 with active or convalescent COVID-19.

V and J are TRBV4-1 and TRBJ2-3; D gene uncertain. CDR1 is MGHRA and CDR2 is YSYEKL in the germline V gene. The CDR3 spans 15 residues. Trimming removed 1 base from V and 5 bases from J, with 13 bases in between. CDR3 region: CASSQVGLGIDTQYF. The CDR3 bases are TGCGCCAGCAGCCAAGTTGGCCTAGGCATAGATACGCAGTATTTT.

This clone was observed once. This sequence joins TRBV5-1 and TRBJ2-7; D may be TRBD2 (7 bases). The CDR3 sequence is 14 residues long. V was trimmed by 2 bases and J by 7 bases, leaving 16 bases between them. CDR1 and CDR2 from the germline V gene are SGHRS and YFSETQ. CDR3 loop: CASSFDTGRGEQYF. The DNA of the CDR3 is TGCGCCAGCAGCTTTGATACAGGGAGGGGTGAGCAGTACTTC.

As concerns this clone: The sample contains more than one DNA sequence encoding this CDR3. The gene calls are TRBV3-1 (or the pseudogene TRBV3-2) and TRBJ1-4; 8 bases are a match to TRBD1. This CDR3 is 15 amino acids long. Germline V gene data show CDR1 as LGHDT and CDR2 as YNNKEL (reference sequence). Germline trimming cut 1 base from V and 7 bases from J; bases unmatched to any gene: 5. DNA for the CDR3: TGTGCCAGCAGCCAAGCAGGGGGCGCCGGTGAAAAACTGTTTTTT. Translation: CASSQAGGAGEKLFF.

This clone appeared once. V usage is TRBV6-5 and J usage is TRBJ1-1; D not resolved. CDR1 MNHEY and CDR2 SVGAGI come from the germline V gene. The CDR3 is made up of 13 amino acids. V dropped 6 bases and J dropped 4 bases, with 12 bases sitting between them. CDR3 bases: TGTGCCAGCAGAAACACAGTCACCACTGAAGCTTTCTTT. Translated, it gives CASRNTVTTEAFF.

V usage is TRBV4-1 and J usage is TRBJ1-2; D uncertain. Germline CDR1 and CDR2: MGHRA and YSYEKL. V was clipped by 4 bases and J by 3 bases, with 9 bases between them. This CDR3 is built from 13 residues. The CDR3 here is CASSPDGDYGYTF. DNA of the CDR3: TGCGCCAGCAGCCCCGACGGGGACTATGGCTACACCTTC.

The chain recombines TRBV7-9 with TRBJ1-2, with 9 bases that match TRBD1. The V and J ends lost 3 bases and 4 bases, in that order; junction bases with no gene match: 15. The CDR3 is 18 amino acids. Germline values: CDR1 SEHNR, CDR2 FQNEAQ (reference sequence). The CDR3 here is CASSLGQGGTLSSYGYTF. DNA of the CDR3: TGTGCCAGCAGCTTGGGACAGGGAGGGACCCTATCCTCCTATGGCTACACCTTC.

The chain has TRBV12-2 and TRBJ2-1; the DNA was not compared with TRBD2, the D call given in the table. TRBV12-2 is marked as a pseudogene. The CDR3 spans 17 residues. CDR3 sequence (DNA): TGTGCAAGTCGCTTAGCGGAGACGCTAGCGGGGGGGAATGAGCAGTTCTTC. It translates to CASRLAETLAGGNEQFF.